Listed here is a single TCR beta chain. Its specificity is unknown. This specimen comes from a study of CXCR3-negative and CXCR3-positive naive CD8 T cells. This CDR3 is built from 14 residues. Through 5' RACE with UMI labels, the TRB cDNA libraries were prepared. TCRdb reprocessed the 5' RACE reads and stores each CDR3 protein as one record, lacking DNA. The ten top clones account for 0.62%, within a sample of 75,000 to 90,000 distinct CDR3 sequences. The study's findings and limits: Against CXCR3-negative naive cells, CXCR3-positive naive cells showed more hydrophobic TRB CDR3s.

The clonotype originates from a human donor in good health. Some clones in this sample may be carry-over from other donors' samples. Sequencing input: naive CXCR3+ CD8+ T cells from blood. Documented subset: CD45RO-CCR7+CD27+CD95- naive CD8+ T cells expressing CXCR3 (TNR3+). The V and J genes are TRBV12-3 or TRBV12-4 and TRBJ1-5; no DNA is available, so the TRBD1 call from TCRdb remains unchecked. CDR3 residues: CASSAFGHSQPQHF.